What follows is one T cell receptor beta chain and its context. Its antigen is undetermined. This record comes from a study of CD8+ T cells in alopecia areata. Study-wide background: Tofacitinib lasted 6 to 18 months, then 6 months off drug. Scoring of severity for treated patients was based on percentage of affected scalp area. Findings of the study overall: Relative to normal scalp, lesional scalp, especially alopecia totalis/universalis, showed higher clonality.

Per the germline V gene, CDR1 is KGHSH and CDR2 is LQKENI. CDR3 length: 19 residues. Trimming cost V 0 bases and J 0 bases; bases outside gene matches: 10. Sequencing templates came from extracted RNA that was reverse transcribed into cDNA. Clones were read by immunoSEQ multiplex PCR, and TCRdb kept only the in-frame ones, dropping some. The sample records around 100,000 clones, more than 75% being singletons. The treatment denotes: oral pan-JAK inhibitor, 5-10 mg twice daily. PBMCs provided sorted CD4+ and CD8+ T cells. This chain uses TRBV18 with TRBJ2-5; 10 positions match TRBD2. The sequence derives from a human donor with alopecia areata. Sample: CD8+ T cells sorted from blood, taken between weeks 30 and 35, from a patient treated with tofacitinib. The CDR3 DNA is TGTGCCAGCTCACCACCTAGTCTAGCGGGAGACACGTACCAAGAGACCCAGTACTTC. Amino acids: CASSPPSLAGDTYQETQYF.